This T cell receptor (beta chain) was captured in a study of blood T cell repertoires in COVID-19. Overall study: From T cells, B-cell-depleted T cells, or PBMCs came the material, which was cDNA or gDNA.

Germline assignment: CDR1 MDHEN and CDR2 SYDVKM. The V gene lost 5 bases and the J gene lost 0 bases, with 17 bases spanning the gap. This CDR3 spans 16 amino acids. The protocol was immunoSEQ multiplex PCR, while the TCRdb copy is restricted to in-frame clones and leaves out a portion. The sample includes 80,000 to 100,000 clones, 80% seen only once; the top ten take approximately 15%. This receptor was identified in a human donor in a cohort sampled during active COVID-19. The chain is built from TRBV28 and TRBJ2-7; D might be TRBD1 (6 bases). The specimen sequenced was peripheral blood. The chain's CDR3 is CASSRRPGTSSYEQYF. For the CDR3, the DNA is TGTGCCAGCAGTAGGCGCCCGGGGACAAGCTCCTACGAGCAGTACTTC.